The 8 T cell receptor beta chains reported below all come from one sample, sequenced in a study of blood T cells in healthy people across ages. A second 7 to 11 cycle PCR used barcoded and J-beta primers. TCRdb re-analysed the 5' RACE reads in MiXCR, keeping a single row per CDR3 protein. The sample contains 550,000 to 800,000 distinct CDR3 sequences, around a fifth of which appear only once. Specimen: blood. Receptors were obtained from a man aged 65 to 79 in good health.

This CDR3 is CASSSARGFGYTF. In DNA form, the CDR3 reads TGTGCCAGCAGTTCCGCGAGGGGCTTTGGCTACACCTTC. The chain carries TRBV28 and TRBJ1-2, with D perhaps TRBD1 (5 bases). Deletions cut 4 bases from V and 7 bases from J, with 13 bases between. Germline CDR1 MDHEN, CDR2 SYDVKM. CDR3 length: 13 amino acids.

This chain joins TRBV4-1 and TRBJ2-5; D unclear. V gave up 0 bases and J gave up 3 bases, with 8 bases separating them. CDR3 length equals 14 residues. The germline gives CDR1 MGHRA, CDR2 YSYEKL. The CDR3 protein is CASSQDFGKETQYF. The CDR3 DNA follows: TGCGCCAGCAGCCAAGATTTTGGAAAAGAGACCCAGTACTTC.

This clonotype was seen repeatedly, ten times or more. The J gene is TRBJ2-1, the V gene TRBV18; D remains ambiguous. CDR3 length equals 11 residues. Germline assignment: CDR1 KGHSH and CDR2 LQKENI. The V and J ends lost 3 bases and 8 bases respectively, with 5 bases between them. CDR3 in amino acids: CASSPGDEQFF. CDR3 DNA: TGTGCCAGCTCACCGGGCGATGAGCAGTTCTTC.

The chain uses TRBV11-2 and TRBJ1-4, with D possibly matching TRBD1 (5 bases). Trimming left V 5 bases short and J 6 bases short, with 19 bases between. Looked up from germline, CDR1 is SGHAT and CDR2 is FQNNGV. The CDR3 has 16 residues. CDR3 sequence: CASSKLRGGVDEKLFF. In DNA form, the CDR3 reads TGTGCCAGCAGCAAACTCCGGGGGGGGGTGGATGAAAAACTGTTTTTT.

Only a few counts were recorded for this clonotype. The CDR3 DNA is TGTGCCATCAGTGCAACGGGAAACCAAGAGACCCAGTACTTC. Translating gives CAISATGNQETQYF. The rearrangement links TRBV10-3 to TRBJ2-5; weak D call: TRBD2 (5 bases). The CDR3 is made up of 14 amino acids. Per germline, CDR1 ENHRY and CDR2 SYGVKD. Trimming left V 4 bases short and J 0 bases short, with 9 bases between.

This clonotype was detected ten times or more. The CDR3 protein is CSATSGSYNEQFF. DNA of the CDR3: TGCAGTGCTACTAGCGGCAGCTACAATGAGCAGTTCTTC. The chain couples TRBV20-1 to TRBJ2-1; 7 bases map to TRBD2. This CDR3 is built from 13 residues. In germline, CDR1 is DFQATT, CDR2 SNEGSKA (reference sequence). V trimming: 4 bases; J trimming: 3 bases; junction bases outside the gene matches: 3.

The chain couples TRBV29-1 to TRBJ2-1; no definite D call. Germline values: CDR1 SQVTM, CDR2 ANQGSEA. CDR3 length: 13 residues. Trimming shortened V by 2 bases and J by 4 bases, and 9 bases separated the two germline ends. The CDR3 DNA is TGCAGCGTTGAACAGCAGACGTACAATGAGCAGTTCTTC. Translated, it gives CSVEQQTYNEQFF.

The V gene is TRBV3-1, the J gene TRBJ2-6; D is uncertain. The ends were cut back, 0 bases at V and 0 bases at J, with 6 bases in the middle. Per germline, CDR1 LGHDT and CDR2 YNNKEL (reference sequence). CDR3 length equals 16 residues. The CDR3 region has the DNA TGTGCCAGCAGCCAAGAAGTGATCTCTGGGGCCAACGTCCTGACTTTC. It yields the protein CASSQEVISGANVLTF.